This T cell receptor beta chain was observed in a study of graft-versus-host responses after intestinal transplantation. Across the study: Each of the recipients got a multivisceral, liver-intestinal, or isolated intestinal transplant. Whole-study results and caveats: Peak levels of circulating GvH clones tracked with early post-transplant HvG declines. Ileal or blood samples showed some GvH clones first, and such clones were also found in recipient marrow.

The CDR3 runs to 15 residues. V lost 4 bases and J lost 4; bases outside the gene matches: 6. Germline V lookup: CDR1 MNHNS, CDR2 SASEGT. Profiled with immunoSEQ multiplex PCR; TCRdb holds only in-frame clones, not every one. Of about 96,000 clones listed, about 94% are singletons. As to this clone: Its antigen is still unknown.

This clonotype was sampled from a human donor who received an intestinal transplant. The source material was unstimulated CD4+ T cells sorted from spleen or lymph node cells, sampled before intestinal transplant. V is TRBV6-1 and J is TRBJ2-3, with 9 bases fitting TRBD2. The CDR3 DNA reads as TGTGCCAGCAGTGTGGCGGGAGGGACCGCAGATACGCAGTATTTT. Its protein product is CASSVAGGTADTQYF.